The source of this T cell receptor (beta chain) is a study of shared clonotypes between healthy human individuals. Germline assignment: CDR1 LNHDA and CDR2 SQIVND (reference sequence). This CDR3 region has 16 residues. Trimming cost V 5 bases and J 2 bases, with 17 bases left between them. Splitting of CD4+ cells produced CD45RA+ naive and CD45RA-negative memory subsets. Assay execution proceeded at the deep level. Profiled with immunoSEQ multiplex PCR; TCRdb holds only in-frame clones, not every one. The data contain approximately 530,000 clones, 90% to 96% of them singletons. The source material was naive CD4+ T cells sorted from blood. Subset in this sample: CD45RA+ positively selected. The chain carries TRBV19 and TRBJ2-3; D may correspond to TRBD1 or TRBD2 (5 bases each). The TCR comes from a woman aged 25 to 39 in good health. The CDR3 bases are TGTGCCAGTAGTTCCCGGGACCTTCTTGCCACAGATACGCAGTATTTT. Translated: CASSSRDLLATDTQYF.